These 3 T cell receptor beta chains were all obtained from the same sample, sequenced in a study of breast tumors, draining lymph nodes, adjacent tissues. TCRdb passed the multiplex PCR reads through MiXCR, listing each CDR3 protein once. The data hold 20,000 to 25,000 distinct CDR3 sequences, with about 24% observed a single time. The sequenced sample consisted of breast tumor tissue. The receptors stem from a female donor with breast cancer. Some clones in this sample may be carry-over from other donors' samples.

This clonotype was detected ten times or more. V is TRBV6-6 and J is TRBJ1-5, with D possibly matching TRBD1 (5 bases). This CDR3 region has 17 residues. V lost 0 bases to trimming and J lost 9 bases, with 21 bases between them. The germline gives CDR1 MNHNY, CDR2 SVGAGI (reference sequence). CDR3 protein: CASSYSPQGLRNMPQHF. CDR3 DNA sequence: TGTGCCAGCAGTTACTCCCCCCAGGGCCTCCGGAACATGCCCCAGCATTTT.

This clonotype was counted between two and nine times. V usage is TRBV28 and J usage is TRBJ2-2; D may be TRBD2 (7 bases). The CDR3 spans 16 residues. Germline V gene data show CDR1 as MDHEN and CDR2 as SYDVKM. Trimming pared 3 bases from V and 4 bases from J, leaving 15 bases between. The CDR3: CASSLGREGGTGELFF. The CDR3 DNA reads TGTGCCAGCAGTTTGGGAAGGGAGGGGGGCACCGGGGAGCTGTTTTTT.

Of note for this clonotype: Being one base from a much bigger clone, this may be a read error. A read error is likely, as this CDR3 ends without the conserved phenylalanine or tryptophan. The V gene is TRBV10-1, the J gene TRBJ2-5, with a possible D match to TRBD2 (7 bases). This CDR3 has 12 residues. Germline CDR1 is WNHNN and CDR2 is SYGVQD (reference sequence). The ends were cut back, 7 bases at V and 5 bases at J, with 11 bases in the middle. CDR3 bases: TGCGCCAGCAAAGGGGGGGGGGAGACCCAGTACTCC. Its translation is CASKGGGETQYS.